These T cell receptor beta chains were read from a single sample in a study of response to subunit inactivated influenza vaccine. TCRdb recomputed calls from the RT-PCR reads with MiXCR, one row per CDR3 protein. The sample consists of approximately 310,000 distinct CDR3 sequences, roughly 22% of them appearing once. Sequenced material: PBMCs from blood, taken less than 22 months after vaccination. These receptors were collected from a man in his fifties or sixties who received an inactivated influenza vaccine. Each CDR3 is given with its conserved first and last residue. The D gene is left open where the match is weak. Size values are once, few and many counts, or a class for expanded clones, and some rows have none.

>.|TRBV4-1|TRBJ1-1|few
CASSLSRQGPPEAFF
TGCGCCAGCAGCCTCTCCAGGCAGGGTCCCCCTGAAGCTTTCTTT
>TRBD1|TRBV4-3|TRBJ2-5|few
CASSQNYLRTGQETQYF
TGCGCCAGCAGCCAAAACTACCTTAGGACAGGGCAAGAGACCCAGTACTTC
>TRBD1|TRBV20-1|TRBJ1-5|few
CSARGQGDRQPQHF
TGCAGTGCTAGAGGACAGGGGGACCGTCAGCCCCAGCATTTT
>TRBD1|TRBV30|TRBJ2-4|.
CAWSQDRGNIQYF
TGTGCCTGGAGTCAGGACAGGGGGAACATTCAGTACTTC
>.|TRBV12-3/TRBV12-4|TRBJ1-1|many
CASSLGVNTEAFF
TGTGCCAGCAGTTTAGGGGTGAACACTGAAGCTTTCTTT
>.|TRBV6-1|TRBJ1-1|many
CASSRRGFTEAFF
TGTGCCAGCAGCCGGCGGGGATTCACTGAAGCTTTCTTT
>TRBD1|TRBV4-3|TRBJ1-1|few
CASSQEVLDRGRPAFF
TGCGCCAGCAGCCAAGAAGTTTTGGACAGGGGGCGCCCAGCTTTCTTT
>.|TRBV7-2|TRBJ1-5|few
CASSLRILSNQPQHF
TGTGCCAGCAGCTTAAGGATCCTTAGCAATCAGCCCCAGCATTTT
>.|TRBV4-1|TRBJ2-2|few
CASSQQGNTGELFF
TGCGCCAGCAGCCAACAGGGGAACACCGGGGAGCTGTTTTTT
>TRBD1|TRBV12-3/TRBV12-4|TRBJ1-6|few
CASSFRQGYSPLHF
TGTGCCAGCAGTTTTAGACAGGGGTATTCACCCCTCCACTTT
>.|TRBV28|TRBJ1-5|.
CAWGASNQPQHF
TGTGCGTGGGGCGCCAGCAATCAGCCCCAGCATTTT
>.|TRBV28|TRBJ1-5|.
CASISSLGNQPQHF
TGTGCCAGCATTTCCTCATTGGGCAATCAGCCCCAGCATTTT
>TRBD2|TRBV11-3|TRBJ2-2|.
CASSRRAGANTGELFF
TGTGCCAGCAGCCGCCGGGCGGGGGCGAACACCGGGGAGCTGTTTTTT
>.|TRBV3-1|TRBJ1-5|.
CASSQDPDQPQHF
TGTGCCAGCAGCCAAGATCCGGATCAGCCCCAGCATTTT
>.|TRBV19|TRBJ1-4|.
CASSAAGATNEKLFF
TGTGCCAGTAGTGCCGCCGGGGCAACTAATGAAAAACTGTTTTTT
>.|TRBV7-2|TRBJ2-4|.
CASSPPAKNIQYF
TGTGCCAGCTCCCCCCCAGCCAAAAACATTCAGTACTTC
>.|TRBV6-5|TRBJ2-3|few
CASSYNAGRDTQYF
TGTGCCAGCAGTTACAACGCAGGTAGAGATACGCAGTATTTT
>TRBD2|TRBV12-3/TRBV12-4|TRBJ2-5|.
CASSIAAGGQETQYF
TGTGCCAGCAGCATCGCTGCGGGGGGCCAAGAGACCCAGTACTTC
>TRBD2|TRBV2|TRBJ2-1|few
CASTSPGLAFDEQFF
TGTGCCAGCACCTCCCCGGGACTAGCATTTGATGAGCAGTTCTTC
>TRBD2|TRBV9|TRBJ2-2|.
CASSVVAGANGELFF
TGTGCCAGCAGCGTAGTCGCGGGAGCGAACGGGGAGCTGTTTTTT
>.|TRBV4-2|TRBJ1-5|few
CASSQGLSSNQPQHF
TGTGCCAGCAGTCAGGGATTAAGTTCGAATCAGCCCCAGCATTTT
>.|TRBV6-5|TRBJ2-7|few
CASSYRPGTSYEQYF
TGTGCCAGCAGTTACCGACCCGGGACGTCCTACGAGCAGTACTTC
>.|TRBV6-5|TRBJ1-2|few
CASSHNGDSGYGYTF
TGTGCCAGCAGTCACAATGGGGATTCGGGCTATGGCTACACCTTC
>.|TRBV9|TRBJ1-1|.
CASSVGVAKNTEAFF
TGTGCCAGCAGCGTAGGAGTCGCCAAAAACACTGAAGCTTTCTTT
>.|TRBV5-1|TRBJ1-2|many
CASSETEYYGYTF
TGCGCCAGCAGCGAGACAGAGTACTATGGCTACACCTTC
>.|TRBV21-1|TRBJ2-1|.
CASSKVGTGSDEQFF
.
>.|TRBV6-1|TRBJ1-1|few
CASRPRANTEAFF
TGTGCCAGCAGACCACGCGCGAACACTGAAGCTTTCTTT
>.|TRBV6-5|TRBJ2-7|.
CASSYRSAYEQYF
TGTGCCAGCAGTTACCGTAGCGCCTACGAGCAGTACTTC
>.|TRBV5-1|TRBJ2-7|.
CASSLTGTESSYEQYF
TGCGCCAGCAGCTTGACCGGGACCGAAAGCTCCTACGAGCAGTACTTC
>.|TRBV7-9|TRBJ1-4|few
CASSPSSQGTNEKLFF
TGTGCCAGCAGCCCCAGCAGTCAGGGAACTAATGAAAAACTGTTTTTT
>TRBD1|TRBV7-2|TRBJ1-5|.
CASSARQGPNQRQHF
TGTGCCAGCAGCGCAAGACAGGGTCCCAATCAGCGCCAGCATTTT
>.|TRBV11-2|TRBJ2-2|few
CASSAGPGSTGELFF
TGTGCCAGCAGCGCCGGCCCGGGATCCACCGGGGAGCTGTTTTTT
>.|TRBV30|TRBJ2-1|.
CAWSVLLGGVRNEQFF
TGTGCCTGGAGTGTACTATTGGGGGGAGTTCGAAATGAGCAGTTCTTC
>.|TRBV7-2|TRBJ1-1|many
CASSLVAWGTEAFF
TGTGCCAGCAGCTTAGTGGCCTGGGGCACTGAAGCTTTCTTT
>TRBD2|TRBV29-1|TRBJ2-3|.
CSVSEGGTPTDTQYF
TGCAGCGTTTCGGAGGGAGGGACCCCCACAGATACGCAGTATTTT
>.|TRBV2|TRBJ1-2|.
CASNLVLSGYTF
TGTGCCAGCAATCTGGTCCTGTCTGGCTACACCTTC
>.|TRBV20-1|TRBJ1-2|.
CSGDPGPNYGYTF
TGCAGTGGCGACCCGGGCCCTAACTATGGCTACACCTTC
>.|TRBV21-1|TRBJ2-2|once
CASSKVGGWSTRNTGELFF
TGTGCCAGCAGCAAAGTTGGGGGGTGGTCGACTAGGAACACCGGGGAGCTGTTTTTT
>.|TRBV3-1|TRBJ1-2|.
CASSQVPQGYYGYTF
TGTGCCAGCAGCCAAGTCCCCCAGGGCTACTATGGCTACACCTTC
>.|TRBV6-2/TRBV6-3|TRBJ2-3|few
CASVKGNTDTQYF
TGTGCCAGCGTCAAGGGCAACACAGATACGCAGTATTTT
>.|TRBV28|TRBJ1-1|.
CASSSSTTNTEAFF
TGTGCCAGCAGTTCAAGCACGACGAACACTGAAGCTTTCTTT
>.|TRBV29-1|TRBJ1-1|many
CSVGVTEAFF
TGCAGCGTGGGGGTCACTGAAGCTTTCTTT
>.|TRBV11-1|TRBJ1-2|few
CASRLAGAQDYGYTF
TGTGCCAGCAGGCTAGCAGGGGCGCAGGACTATGGCTACACCTTC
>TRBD1|TRBV27|TRBJ2-7|many
CASSVLGQGHEQYF
TGTGCCAGCAGTGTACTGGGACAGGGACACGAGCAGTACTTC
>TRBD1|TRBV6-1|TRBJ1-4|.
CARSPGTAKEKLFF
TGTGCCAGGAGTCCCGGGACAGCTAAAGAAAAACTGTTTTTT
>.|TRBV7-2|TRBJ1-2|many
CASSPRAGVNYGYTF
TGTGCCAGCAGCCCACGGGCAGGAGTTAACTATGGCTACACCTTC
>.|TRBV7-9|TRBJ1-1|many
CASSPIMNTEAFF
TGTGCCAGCAGCCCGATTATGAACACTGAAGCTTTCTTT
>.|TRBV6-5|TRBJ2-7|.
CASSYRLGSYEQYF
TGTGCCAGCAGTTACAGACTAGGCTCCTACGAGCAGTACTTC
>TRBD2|TRBV6-2/TRBV6-3|TRBJ2-2|.
CASRLAGGMNTGELFF
TGTGCCAGCAGGCTGGCGGGGGGGATGAACACCGGGGAGCTGTTTTTT
>TRBD1|TRBV20-1|TRBJ1-5|.
CSARGTGGSSRAQHF
TGCAGTGCTAGAGGGACAGGGGGCAGTAGTAGGGCCCAGCATTTT
>.|TRBV3-1|TRBJ1-1|few
CASSPHRVNTEAFF
TGTGCCAGCAGCCCTCATAGGGTGAACACTGAAGCTTTCTTT
>.|TRBV20-1|TRBJ2-1|.
CSARETGGPYNEQFF
TGCAGTGCTAGAGAGACCGGAGGGCCTTACAATGAGCAGTTCTTC
>.|TRBV19|TRBJ1-2|.
CASSIDRGAVNGYTF
TGTGCCAGTAGTATAGATCGGGGGGCTGTAAATGGCTACACCTTC
>.|TRBV10-3|TRBJ1-3|.
CAISDGLLGNTIYF
TGTGCCATCAGTGATGGTCTGCTCGGAAACACCATATATTTT
>.|TRBV20-1|TRBJ1-5|.
CSAGDKNQPQHF
TGCAGTGCAGGGGACAAGAATCAGCCCCAGCATTTT
>.|TRBV4-3|TRBJ1-1|few
CASSQVRDHTEAFF
TGCGCCAGCAGCCAGGTGCGGGATCACACTGAAGCTTTCTTT
>.|TRBV27|TRBJ1-1|.
CASSWTALDTEAFF
TGTGCCAGCAGTTGGACTGCTTTGGACACTGAAGCTTTCTTT